One and the same sample provided the 22 T cell receptor beta chains below, sequenced in a study of CXCR3-negative and CXCR3-positive naive CD8 T cells. Researchers prepared the TRB cDNA libraries using 5' RACE with UMI labels. TCRdb reprocessed the 5' RACE reads; each CDR3 protein has one entry and no DNA is given. The sample table sets out about 38,000 distinct CDR3 sequences. Sequenced sample: memory CD8+ T cells from blood. These receptors were taken from a human donor in good health. Some clones in this sample may be carry-over from other donors' samples.

The chain couples TRBV14 to TRBJ2-2; TCRdb lists TRBD1, though no DNA is available to test this call. Germline CDR1 is SGHDN and CDR2 is FVKESK. The CDR3 has 16 residues. The chain's CDR3 is CASSQEDRGILGELFF.

The chain employs TRBV7-9 and TRBJ2-7; the TRBD1 assignment by TCRdb is unverifiable without DNA. Looked up from germline, CDR1 is SEHNR and CDR2 is FQNEAQ (reference sequence). This CDR3 comprises 15 residues. CDR3 residues: CASSTGTGVIHEQYF.

This chain joins TRBV6-4 and TRBJ2-2. Per germline, CDR1 MRHNA and CDR2 SNTAGT. This CDR3 is built from 13 residues. CDR3 sequence: CASSDSSSGELFF.

This chain uses TRBV29-1 with TRBJ2-5; TCRdb designates TRBD2, a call that cannot be tested without DNA. Germline V lookup: CDR1 SQVTM, CDR2 ANQGSEA. The CDR3 consists of 17 residues. The CDR3 loop reads CSVEDPGLAGELRTQYF.

The J gene is TRBJ2-3, the V gene TRBV7-6; TCRdb lists TRBD2, though no DNA is available to test this call. The length of the CDR3 is 17 residues. Germline V CDR1 and CDR2: SGHVS, FNYEAQ. This chain's CDR3 is CASSSGLAGVFSDTQYF.

J is TRBJ2-1 and V is TRBV4-3; absent DNA, TCRdb's TRBD1 call cannot be checked. Germline CDR1 is LGHNA and CDR2 is YSLEER. CDR3 size: 15 residues. This CDR3 is CASSQDGNRLNEQFF.

V usage is TRBV18 and J usage is TRBJ1-4. Per germline, CDR1 KGHSH and CDR2 LQKENI. CDR3 size: 16 residues. The CDR3 reads CASSPFPQRGDEKLFF. The full variable domain, with the rest looked up from reference TRBV18 and TRBJ1-4, is NAGVMQNPRHLVRRRGQEARLRCSPMKGHSHVYWYRQLPEEGLKFMVYLQKENIIDESGMPKERFSAEFPKEGPSILRIQQVVRGDSAAYFCASSPFPQRGDEKLFFGSGTQLSVL.

V gene TRBV7-2 combines with J gene TRBJ1-5; as DNA is missing, the TRBD1 call by TCRdb cannot be tested. In germline, CDR1 is SGHTA, CDR2 FQGNSA. This CDR3 is 14 amino acids long. The chain's CDR3 is CASSFSGGNQPQHF. Based on the CDR3 plus reference TRBV7-2 and TRBJ1-5, the full variable domain is GAGVSQSPSNKVTEKGKDVELRCDPISGHTALYWYRQSLGQGLEFLIYFQGNSAPDKSGLPSDRFSAERTGGSVSTLTIQRTQQEDSAVYLCASSFSGGNQPQHFGDGTRLSIL.

This chain uses TRBV4-1 with TRBJ2-7; TCRdb outputs TRBD1, but without DNA this stays unchecked. CDR1 and CDR2 (germline): MGHRA, YSYEKL. CDR3 length: 17 residues. CDR3 amino acids: CASSQVQGGGGTYEQYF.

V usage is TRBV20-1 and J usage is TRBJ2-7; lacking DNA, the TRBD1 call made by TCRdb goes unchecked. CDR3 length equals 17 residues. The germline V gene has CDR1 DFQATT and CDR2 SNEGSKA (reference sequence). The CDR3: CSARATAPVDRSYEQYF.

The chain has TRBV6-4 and TRBJ2-1. The CDR3 totals 16 residues. Looked up from germline, CDR1 is MRHNA and CDR2 is SNTAGT. The CDR3 reads CASSQPTTGTYNEQFF.

J is TRBJ2-7 and V is TRBV6-2 or TRBV6-3. Germline V gene sequence: CDR1 MNHEY, CDR2 SVGEGT. The CDR3 has 11 residues. The CDR3 spells CASSYAIEQYF.

V is TRBV7-9 and J is TRBJ2-7; TCRdb names TRBD1, which stays unverified in the absence of DNA. This CDR3 region has 13 residues. CDR1 SEHNR and CDR2 FQNEAQ come from the germline V gene (reference sequence). CDR3 protein: CASSHGQTYEQYF.

This chain connects TRBV7-9 to TRBJ2-5; with no DNA, the TCRdb D assignment of TRBD1 cannot be verified. Germline V gene sequence: CDR1 SEHNR, CDR2 FQNEAQ (reference sequence). The CDR3 length is 14 residues. CDR3 amino acids: CASSPGDSQETQYF.

This rearrangement joins TRBV6-5 to TRBJ1-1. The CDR3 contains 15 residues. Germline values: CDR1 MNHEY, CDR2 SVGAGI. CDR3 protein: CASSYGDGPNTEAFF.

The CDR3 loop is CSAMGTDTDTQYF. The chain recombines TRBV20-1 with TRBJ2-3; TCRdb calls TRBD1, which cannot be checked without DNA. Germline V lookup: CDR1 DFQATT, CDR2 SNEGSKA (reference sequence). The CDR3 is made up of 13 amino acids.

This rearrangement joins TRBV29-1 to TRBJ2-7; no DNA is available, so the TRBD1 call from TCRdb remains unchecked. The CDR3 runs 13 residues. In germline, CDR1 is SQVTM, CDR2 ANQGSEA. This CDR3 reads CSVGDRGAYEQYF.

This chain joins TRBV7-9 and TRBJ1-5; TCRdb names TRBD1, which stays unverified in the absence of DNA. This CDR3 is 16 amino acids long. The V gene's germline CDR1 is SEHNR and CDR2 FQNEAQ (reference sequence). The CDR3 region is CASSGGDSYSNQPQHF.

CDR3 residues: CASSEWSEGASEAFF. The chain couples TRBV6-1 to TRBJ1-1; TCRdb calls TRBD1, which cannot be checked without DNA. The germline gives CDR1 MNHNS, CDR2 SASEGT. The CDR3 is made up of 15 amino acids.

The rearrangement joins TRBV7-3 to TRBJ2-6; TCRdb gives TRBD1 as the D gene, but with no DNA this cannot be confirmed. The CDR3 totals 16 residues. CDR1 is SGHTA and CDR2 is FQGTGA in the germline V gene. CDR3 in amino acids: CASSSQTGAGANVLTF.

This chain links TRBV29-1 with TRBJ1-1; the D call of TRBD1 rests on TCRdb alone, since no DNA is present to check it. Germline loops: CDR1 SQVTM, CDR2 ANQGSEA. The CDR3 is made up of 16 amino acids. CDR3 in amino acids: CSVETGPGRLNTEAFF.

The gene calls are TRBV7-2 and TRBJ2-7; no DNA is available, so the TRBD1 call from TCRdb remains unchecked. The CDR3 is made up of 13 amino acids. Per germline, CDR1 SGHTA and CDR2 FQGNSA. The CDR3 protein is CASRLTGGHEQYF.